Detailed here is one T cell receptor beta chain. Its antigen is not identified. Trimming removed 4 bases from V and 9 bases from J, with 23 bases in between. The CDR3 length is 16 residues. The germline gives CDR1 SGHNT, CDR2 YYREEE (reference sequence). This record belongs to a study of shared clonotypes between healthy human individuals. Notes on the study in general: Few donors limited the genetic and exposure-history diversity represented. Some naive CD4 clonotypes, around 5%, turned up in common across a handful of donors. Some clonotypes were shared by all four sorted-subset donors, while others were not shared. The non-shared ones had lower generation probabilities than the shared ones.

Deep-level running was used for the assay. This table comes from immunoSEQ multiplex PCR, and its TCRdb copy is limited to in-frame clones, with some not included. The repertoire holds some 1.4 million clones, with 96% as singletons. This receptor was obtained from a man aged 30 to 39 in good health. Sequencing was performed on naive CD4+ T cells sorted from blood. This sample's subset: CD45RA+ positively selected. This chain connects TRBV5-4 to TRBJ2-1; perhaps TRBD2 as D (6 bases). The CDR3 loop is CASSDSRDSGYGEQFF. The CDR3 DNA reads TGTGCCAGCAGCGATTCCAGGGACTCAGGGTATGGTGAGCAGTTCTTC.